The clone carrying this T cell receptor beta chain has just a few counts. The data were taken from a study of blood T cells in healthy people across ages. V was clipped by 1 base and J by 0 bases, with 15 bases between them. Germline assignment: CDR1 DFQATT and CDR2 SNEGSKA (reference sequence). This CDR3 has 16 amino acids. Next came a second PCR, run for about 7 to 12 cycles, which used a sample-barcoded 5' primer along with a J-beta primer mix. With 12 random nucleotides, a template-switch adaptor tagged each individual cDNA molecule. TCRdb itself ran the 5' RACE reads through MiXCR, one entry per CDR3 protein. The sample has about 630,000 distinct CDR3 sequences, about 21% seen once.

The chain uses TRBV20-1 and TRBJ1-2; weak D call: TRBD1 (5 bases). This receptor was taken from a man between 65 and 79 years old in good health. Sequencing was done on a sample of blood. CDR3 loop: CSARVPAGQSNYGYTF. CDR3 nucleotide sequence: TGCAGTGCTAGAGTCCCGGCAGGACAATCTAACTATGGCTACACCTTC.